The 11 T cell receptor beta chains listed next were all sequenced from one sample in a study of blood T cell repertoires in COVID-19 (dated by TCRdb to 2018 to 2021). The library was prepared using the immunoSEQ multiplex PCR assay. TCRdb stores this immuneACCESS table with in-frame sequences only. Part of the clones is absent; in the studies checked, under half of the shortfall reflects unresolved V genes, and no reason is known for the rest. Counted in this sample were roughly 150,000 clones; 70% to 90% of them appeared once. Together, the top ten hold approximately 8% of the sample. The sample consisted of peripheral blood. The receptor source for this set is a woman aged 80 or over with COVID-19, enrolled during active disease.

This clone was found once. The gene calls are TRBV6-5 and TRBJ2-7, with 11 bases lining up with TRBD2. Unmatched junction bases numbered 5, after V lost 4 bases and J lost 3 bases. The CDR3 sequence is 15 residues long. Germline V gene data show CDR1 as MNHEY and CDR2 as SVGAGI. This chain's CDR3 is CASSSVGLAVYEQYF. The CDR3 DNA sequence: TGTGCCAGCAGTTCCGTGGGACTAGCGGTCTACGAGCAGTACTTC.

The J gene is TRBJ2-1, the V gene TRBV10-2, with 7 positions matching TRBD2. V lost 7 bases, J lost 4 bases, and 7 bases stayed unmatched. Germline CDR1 WSHSY, CDR2 SAAADI. This CDR3 region has 14 residues. This CDR3 reads CASTPGLLYNEQFF. The DNA for the CDR3 is TGCGCCAGCACCCCGGGACTACTATACAATGAGCAGTTCTTC.

The V and J genes are TRBV6-5 and TRBJ2-3; D is unresolved. The CDR3 spans 10 residues. Germline V CDR1 and CDR2: MNHEY, SVGAGI. V gave up 11 bases and J gave up 0 bases, with 3 bases separating them. CDR3 region: CARSTDTQYF. The CDR3, as DNA: TGTGCCCGGAGCACAGATACGCAGTATTTT.

The gene calls are TRBV18 and TRBJ1-5; the match to TRBD1 covers 7 bases. Germline CDR1 and CDR2: KGHSH and LQKENI. J lost 3 bases, V lost 7 bases, and 12 bases had no gene match. The CDR3 runs 16 residues. CDR3 sequence: CASYRGPGPPNQPQHF. As DNA, the CDR3 is TGTGCCAGCTACAGGGGCCCGGGGCCCCCCAATCAGCCCCAGCATTTT.

The chain uses TRBV12-3 or TRBV12-4 and TRBJ1-2; D unclear. CDR3 length: 12 residues. V was shortened by 6 bases and J by 6 bases, with 11 bases between the two germline ends. The CDR3 protein is CASSWTGDGYTF. The CDR3 DNA reads TGTGCCAGCAGCTGGACTGGCGATGGCTACACCTTC.

The CDR3 is CASSPPSGISYNEQFF. Here the CDR3 DNA reads TGTGCCAGCTCACCTCCCAGCGGGATCTCCTACAATGAGCAGTTCTTC. The rearrangement uses TRBV18 and TRBJ2-1; TRBD2 matches at 7 bases. V trimming: 3 bases; J trimming: 0 bases; junction bases outside the gene matches: 5. Germline V gene sequence: CDR1 KGHSH, CDR2 LQKENI. The length of the CDR3 is 16 residues.

This clone came up a few times. This sequence joins TRBV28 and TRBJ2-7, with TRBD1 identical over 9 bases. The CDR3 is made up of 14 amino acids. The J segment lost 3 bases and the V segment lost 8 bases, leaving 8 bases of the junction unmatched. Germline V gene data show CDR1 as MDHEN and CDR2 as SYDVKM. The DNA for the CDR3 is TGTGCCAGCTTTGCCCAGGGACAGGGCTACGAGCAGTACTTC. Amino acid sequence: CASFAQGQGYEQYF.

About this clone itself: One end of the junction varies from germline; a read error may be responsible. This chain uses TRBV3-1 (or the pseudogene TRBV3-2) with TRBJ2-4; 7 bases agree with TRBD1. This CDR3 has 18 residues. CDR1 is LGHDT and CDR2 is YNNKEL in the germline V gene (reference sequence). The CDR3 DNA sequence: TGTGCCAGCAGCCAAGGGTTGTACAGGGGATTTCCCAATAACATTCAGTACTTC. Translating gives CASSQGLYRGFPNNIQYF.

This chain uses TRBV28 with TRBJ1-4; 10 bases match TRBD1. The CDR3 covers 15 residues. Germline-derived CDR1 and CDR2 are MDHEN and SYDVKM. J was trimmed by 8 bases and V by 5 bases; bases with no gene match: 8. The CDR3 coding sequence is TGTGCCAGCAGTGTTATGACAGGGGGCAGGGAAAAACTGTTTTTT. It specifies CASSVMTGGREKLFF.

This clone was seen a single time. The chain employs TRBV11-2 and TRBJ1-6; 7 bases line up with TRBD1. With V trimmed by 5 bases and J by 10 bases, 14 bases remained unmatched. Germline-derived CDR1 and CDR2 are SGHAT and FQNNGV. The CDR3 is 16 residues long. The CDR3 DNA follows: TGTGCCAGCAGCCACGACGGCAGGGGGAAAGTGTCACCCCTCCACTTT. It is translated as CASSHDGRGKVSPLHF.

CDR3 protein: CASAIRGIRTDTQYF. The CDR3 nucleotides are TGTGCTAGTGCCATCCGGGGGATTCGCACAGATACGCAGTATTTT. The rearrangement uses TRBV12-5 and TRBJ2-3; D possibly corresponds to TRBD2 (6 bases). The CDR3 length is 15 residues. The germline V and J ends were trimmed by 7 bases and 1 base, with 15 bases remaining between them. CDR1 LGHNT and CDR2 FRNRAP come from the germline V gene.